This TCR beta chain was sequenced in a study of T cell changes during pregnancy in multiple sclerosis. Sequencing was performed with immunoSEQ multiplex PCR; in TCRdb, only in-frame clones are kept and a portion is missing. Here the sample spans approximately 41,000 clones, 94% being singletons. The material was CD8+ T cells from peripheral blood mononuclear cells, obtained in the third trimester of pregnancy. The clonotype originates from a female donor with multiple sclerosis, enrolled in a pregnancy study.

This chain's CDR3 is CASSWGGAGEQYF. The CDR3 DNA reads as TGTGCCAGCAGCTGGGGGGGGGCAGGGGAGCAGTACTTC. The gene calls are TRBV5-4 and TRBJ2-7; D perhaps matches TRBD2 (7 bases). V gave up 3 bases and J gave up 7 bases, with 14 bases separating them. CDR1 SGHNT and CDR2 YYREEE come from the germline V gene (reference sequence). The CDR3 has 13 residues.